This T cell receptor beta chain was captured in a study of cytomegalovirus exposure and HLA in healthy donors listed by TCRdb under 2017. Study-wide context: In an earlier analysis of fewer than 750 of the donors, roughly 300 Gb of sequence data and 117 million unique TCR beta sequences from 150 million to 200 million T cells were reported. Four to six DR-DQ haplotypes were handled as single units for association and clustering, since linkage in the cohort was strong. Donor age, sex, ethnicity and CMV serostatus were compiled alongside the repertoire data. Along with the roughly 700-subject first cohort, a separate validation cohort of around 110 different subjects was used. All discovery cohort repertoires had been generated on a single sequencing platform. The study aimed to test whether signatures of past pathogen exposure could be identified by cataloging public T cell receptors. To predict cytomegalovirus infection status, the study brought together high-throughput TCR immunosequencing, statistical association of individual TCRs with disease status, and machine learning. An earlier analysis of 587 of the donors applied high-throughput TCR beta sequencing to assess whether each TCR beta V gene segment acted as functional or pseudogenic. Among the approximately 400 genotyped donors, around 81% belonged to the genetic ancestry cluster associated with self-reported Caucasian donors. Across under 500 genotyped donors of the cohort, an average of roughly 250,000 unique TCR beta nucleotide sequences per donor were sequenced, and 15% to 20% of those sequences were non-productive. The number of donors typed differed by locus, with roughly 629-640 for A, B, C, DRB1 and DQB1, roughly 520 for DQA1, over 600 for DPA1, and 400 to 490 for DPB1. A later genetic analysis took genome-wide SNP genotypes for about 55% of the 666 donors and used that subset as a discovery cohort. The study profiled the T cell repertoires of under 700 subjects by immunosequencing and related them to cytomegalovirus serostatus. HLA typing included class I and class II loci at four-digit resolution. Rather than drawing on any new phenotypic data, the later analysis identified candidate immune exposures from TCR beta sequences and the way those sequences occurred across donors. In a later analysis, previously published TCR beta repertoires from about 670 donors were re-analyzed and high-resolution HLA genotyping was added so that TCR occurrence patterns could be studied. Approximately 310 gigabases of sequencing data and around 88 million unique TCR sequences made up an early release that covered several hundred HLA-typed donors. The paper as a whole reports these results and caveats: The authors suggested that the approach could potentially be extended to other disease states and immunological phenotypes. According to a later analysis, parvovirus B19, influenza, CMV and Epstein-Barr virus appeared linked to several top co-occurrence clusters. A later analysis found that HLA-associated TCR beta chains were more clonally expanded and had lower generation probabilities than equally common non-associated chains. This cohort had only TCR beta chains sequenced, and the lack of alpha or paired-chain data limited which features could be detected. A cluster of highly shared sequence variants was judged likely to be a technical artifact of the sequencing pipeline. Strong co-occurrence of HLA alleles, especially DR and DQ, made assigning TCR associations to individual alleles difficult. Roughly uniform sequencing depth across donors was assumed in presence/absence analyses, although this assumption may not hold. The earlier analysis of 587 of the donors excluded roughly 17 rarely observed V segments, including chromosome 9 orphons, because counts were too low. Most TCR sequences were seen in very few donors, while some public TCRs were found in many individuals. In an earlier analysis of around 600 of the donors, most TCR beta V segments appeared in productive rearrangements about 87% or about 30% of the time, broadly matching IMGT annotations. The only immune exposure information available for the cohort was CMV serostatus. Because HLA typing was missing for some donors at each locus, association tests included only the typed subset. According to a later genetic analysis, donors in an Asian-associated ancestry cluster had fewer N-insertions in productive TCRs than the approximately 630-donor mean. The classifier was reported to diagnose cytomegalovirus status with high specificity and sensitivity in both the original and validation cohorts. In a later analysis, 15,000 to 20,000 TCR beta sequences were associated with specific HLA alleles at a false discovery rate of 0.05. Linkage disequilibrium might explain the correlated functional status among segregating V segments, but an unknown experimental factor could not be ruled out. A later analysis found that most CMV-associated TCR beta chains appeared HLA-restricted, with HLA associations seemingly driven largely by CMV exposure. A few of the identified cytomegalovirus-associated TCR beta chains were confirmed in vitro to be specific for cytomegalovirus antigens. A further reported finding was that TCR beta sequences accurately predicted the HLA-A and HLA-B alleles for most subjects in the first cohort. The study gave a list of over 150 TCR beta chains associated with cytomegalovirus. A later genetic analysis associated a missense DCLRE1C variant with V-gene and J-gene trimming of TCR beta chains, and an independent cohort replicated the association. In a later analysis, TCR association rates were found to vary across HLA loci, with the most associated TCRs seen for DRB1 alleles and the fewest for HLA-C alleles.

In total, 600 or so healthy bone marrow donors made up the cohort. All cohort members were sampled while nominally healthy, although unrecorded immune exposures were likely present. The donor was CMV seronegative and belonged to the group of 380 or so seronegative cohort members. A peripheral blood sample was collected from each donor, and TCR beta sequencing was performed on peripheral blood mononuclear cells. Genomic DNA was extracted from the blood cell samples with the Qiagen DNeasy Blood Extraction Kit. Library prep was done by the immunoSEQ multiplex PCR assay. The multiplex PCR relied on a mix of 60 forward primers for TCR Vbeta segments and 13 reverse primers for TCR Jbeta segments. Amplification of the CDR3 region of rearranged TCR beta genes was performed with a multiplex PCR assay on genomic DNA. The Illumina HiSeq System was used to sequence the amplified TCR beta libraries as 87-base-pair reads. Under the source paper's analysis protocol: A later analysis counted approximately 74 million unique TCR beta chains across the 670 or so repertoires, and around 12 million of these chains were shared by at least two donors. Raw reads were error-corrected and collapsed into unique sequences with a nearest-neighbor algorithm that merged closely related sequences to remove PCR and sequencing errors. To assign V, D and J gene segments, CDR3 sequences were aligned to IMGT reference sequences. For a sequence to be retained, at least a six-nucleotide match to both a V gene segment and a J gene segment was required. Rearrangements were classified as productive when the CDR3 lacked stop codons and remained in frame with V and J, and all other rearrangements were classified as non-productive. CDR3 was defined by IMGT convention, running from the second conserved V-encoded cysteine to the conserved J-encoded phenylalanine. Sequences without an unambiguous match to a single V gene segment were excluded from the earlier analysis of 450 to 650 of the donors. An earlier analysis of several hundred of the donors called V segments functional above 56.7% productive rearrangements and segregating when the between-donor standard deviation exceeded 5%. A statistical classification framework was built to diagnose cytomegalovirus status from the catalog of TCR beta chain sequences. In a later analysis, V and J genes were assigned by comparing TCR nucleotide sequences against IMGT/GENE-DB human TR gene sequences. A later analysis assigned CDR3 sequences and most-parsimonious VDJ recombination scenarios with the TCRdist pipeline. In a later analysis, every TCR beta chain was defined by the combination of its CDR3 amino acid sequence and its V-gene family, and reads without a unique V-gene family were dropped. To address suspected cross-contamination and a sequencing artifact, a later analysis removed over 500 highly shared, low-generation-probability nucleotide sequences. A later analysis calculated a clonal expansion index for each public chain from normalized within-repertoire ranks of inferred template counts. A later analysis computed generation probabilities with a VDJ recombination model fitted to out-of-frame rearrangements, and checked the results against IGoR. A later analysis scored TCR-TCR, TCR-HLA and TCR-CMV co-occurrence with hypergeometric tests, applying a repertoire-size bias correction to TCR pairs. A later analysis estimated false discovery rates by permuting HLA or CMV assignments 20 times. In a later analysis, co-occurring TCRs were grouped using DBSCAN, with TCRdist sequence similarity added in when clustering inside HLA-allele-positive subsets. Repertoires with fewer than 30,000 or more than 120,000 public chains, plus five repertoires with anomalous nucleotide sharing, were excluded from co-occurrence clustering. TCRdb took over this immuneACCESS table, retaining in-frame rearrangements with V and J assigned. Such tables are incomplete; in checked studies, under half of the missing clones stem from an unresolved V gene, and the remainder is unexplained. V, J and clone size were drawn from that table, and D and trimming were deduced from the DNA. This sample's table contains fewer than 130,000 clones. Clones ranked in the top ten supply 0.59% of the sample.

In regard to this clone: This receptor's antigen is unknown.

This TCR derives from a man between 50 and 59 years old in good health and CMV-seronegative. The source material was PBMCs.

The CDR3 in this case is CASSVGLNTEAFF. The nucleotide sequence is TGCGCCAGCAGCGTGGGACTAAACACTGAAGCTTTCTTT. This chain is built from TRBV5-1 and TRBJ1-1; the D gene is perhaps TRBD1, on 5 matching bases. V is clipped by 4 bases and J by 2 bases, and the sequence between their germline boundaries is 9 bases long. CDR1 and CDR2 (SGHRS, YFSETQ) derive from the germline V gene. The CDR3 runs 13 residues from the cysteine to the phenylalanine. CDR3 DNA only is kept here, 39 bases in frame from base 1. Supplemented by the reference TRBV5-1 and TRBJ1-1 proteins around the CDR3, the complete variable domain is KAGVTQTPRYLIKTRGQQVTLSCSPISGHRSVSWYQQTPGQGLQFLFEYFSETQRNKGNFPGRFSGRQFSNSRSEMNVSTLELGDSALYLCASSVGLNTEAFFGQGTRLTVV.